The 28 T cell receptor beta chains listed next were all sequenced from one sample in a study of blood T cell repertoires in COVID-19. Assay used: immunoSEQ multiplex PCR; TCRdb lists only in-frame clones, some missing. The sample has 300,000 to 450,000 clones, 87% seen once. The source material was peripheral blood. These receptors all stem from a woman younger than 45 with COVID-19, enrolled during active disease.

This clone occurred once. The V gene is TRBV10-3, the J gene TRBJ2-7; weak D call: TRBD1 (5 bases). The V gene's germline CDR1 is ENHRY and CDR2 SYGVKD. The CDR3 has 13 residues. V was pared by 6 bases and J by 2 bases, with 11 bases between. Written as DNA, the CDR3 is TGTGCCATCAGGCAGGGATCCGCCTACGAGCAGTACTTC. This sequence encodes CAIRQGSAYEQYF.

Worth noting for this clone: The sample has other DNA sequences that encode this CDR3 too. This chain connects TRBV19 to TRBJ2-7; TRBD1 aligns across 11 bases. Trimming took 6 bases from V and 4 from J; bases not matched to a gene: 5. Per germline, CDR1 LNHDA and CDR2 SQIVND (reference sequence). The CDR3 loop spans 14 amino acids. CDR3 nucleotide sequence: TGTGCCAGTAGCTCCGGGACAGGGGGTTACGAGCAGTACTTC. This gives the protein CASSSGTGGYEQYF.

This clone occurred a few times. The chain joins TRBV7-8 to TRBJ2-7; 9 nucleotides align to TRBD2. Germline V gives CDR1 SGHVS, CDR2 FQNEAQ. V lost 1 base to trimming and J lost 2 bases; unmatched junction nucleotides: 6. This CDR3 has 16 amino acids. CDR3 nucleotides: TGTGCCAGCAGCTTAGGACTAGCGGTCCCTCCCTACGAGCAGTACTTC. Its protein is CASSLGLAVPPYEQYF.

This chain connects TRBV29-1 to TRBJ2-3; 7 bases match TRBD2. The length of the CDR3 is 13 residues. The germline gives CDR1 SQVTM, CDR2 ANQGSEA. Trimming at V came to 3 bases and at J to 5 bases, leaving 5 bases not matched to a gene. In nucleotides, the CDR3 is TGCAGCGTTGATCGGGTAGCGGGAGATACGCAGTATTTT. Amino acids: CSVDRVAGDTQYF.

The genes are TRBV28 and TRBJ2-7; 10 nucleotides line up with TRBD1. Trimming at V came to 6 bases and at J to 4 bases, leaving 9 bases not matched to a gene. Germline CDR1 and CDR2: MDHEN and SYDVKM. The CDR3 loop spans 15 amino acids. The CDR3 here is CASSHPGQGWYEQYF. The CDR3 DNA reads TGTGCCAGCAGCCATCCGGGACAGGGGTGGTACGAGCAGTACTTC. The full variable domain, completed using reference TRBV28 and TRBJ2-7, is DVKVTQSSRYLVKRTGEKVFLECVQDMDHENMFWYRQDPGLGLRLIYFSYDVKMKEKGDIPEGYSVSREKKERFSLILESASTNQTSMYLCASSHPGQGWYEQYFGPGTRLTVT.

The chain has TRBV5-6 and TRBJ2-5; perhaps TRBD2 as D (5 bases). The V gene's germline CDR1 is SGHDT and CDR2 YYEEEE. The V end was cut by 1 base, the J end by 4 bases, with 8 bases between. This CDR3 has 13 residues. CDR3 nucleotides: TGTGCCAGCAGCTTGCCCGGAGGAGAGACCCAGTACTTC. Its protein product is CASSLPGGETQYF.

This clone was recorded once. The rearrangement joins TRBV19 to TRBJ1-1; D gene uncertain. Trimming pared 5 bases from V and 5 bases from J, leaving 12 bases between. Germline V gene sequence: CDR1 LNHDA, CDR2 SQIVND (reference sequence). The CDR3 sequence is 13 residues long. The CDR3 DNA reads TGTGCCAGTAGTCTCCTAGGGAGGACTGAAGCTTTCTTT. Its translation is CASSLLGRTEAFF.

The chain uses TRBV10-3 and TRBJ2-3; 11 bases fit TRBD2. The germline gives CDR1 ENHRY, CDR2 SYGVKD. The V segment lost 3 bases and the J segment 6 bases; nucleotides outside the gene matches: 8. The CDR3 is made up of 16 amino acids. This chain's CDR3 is CAISDAGLAEKDTQYF. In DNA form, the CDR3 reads TGTGCCATCAGTGACGCGGGACTAGCGGAGAAGGATACGCAGTATTTT.

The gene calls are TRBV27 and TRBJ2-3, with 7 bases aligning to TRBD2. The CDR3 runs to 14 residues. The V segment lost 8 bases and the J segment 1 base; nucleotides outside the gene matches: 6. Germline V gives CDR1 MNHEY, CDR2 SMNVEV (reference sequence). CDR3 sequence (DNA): TGTGCCAGCCTGGGAGGGCGGGGCACAGATACGCAGTATTTT. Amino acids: CASLGGRGTDTQYF.

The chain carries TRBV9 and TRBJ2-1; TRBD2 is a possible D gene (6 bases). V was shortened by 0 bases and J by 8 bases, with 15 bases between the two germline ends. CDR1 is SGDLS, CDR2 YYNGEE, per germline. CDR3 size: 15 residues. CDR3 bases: TGTGCCAGCAGCGTAGGAATGTCAGCGGGCGATGAGCAGTTCTTC. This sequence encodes CASSVGMSAGDEQFF.

CDR3 DNA sequence: TGTGCCAGCAGTGAGGACGGGTGGAGGACTGAAGCTTTCTTT. This codes for CASSEDGWRTEAFF. The chain employs TRBV28 and TRBJ1-1; D unresolved. V lost 5 bases to trimming and J lost 5 bases, with 15 bases between them. The CDR3 length is 14 residues. Germline CDR1 is MDHEN and CDR2 is SYDVKM.

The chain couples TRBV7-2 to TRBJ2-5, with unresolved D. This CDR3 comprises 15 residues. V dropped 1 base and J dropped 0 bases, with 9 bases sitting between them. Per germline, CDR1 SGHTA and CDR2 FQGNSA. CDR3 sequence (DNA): TGTGCCAGCAGCTTAGACGGCAGGTACCAAGAGACCCAGTACTTC. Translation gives CASSLDGRYQETQYF.

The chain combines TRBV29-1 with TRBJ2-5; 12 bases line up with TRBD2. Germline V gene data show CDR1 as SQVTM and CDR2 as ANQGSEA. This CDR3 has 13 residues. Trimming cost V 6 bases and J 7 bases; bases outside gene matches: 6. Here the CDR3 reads CSVASGRAGTQYF. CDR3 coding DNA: TGCAGCGTAGCTAGCGGGAGGGCTGGGACCCAGTACTTC.

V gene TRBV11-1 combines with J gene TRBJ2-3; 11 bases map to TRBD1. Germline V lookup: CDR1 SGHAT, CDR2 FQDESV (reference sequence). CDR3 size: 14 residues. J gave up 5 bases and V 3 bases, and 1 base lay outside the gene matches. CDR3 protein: CASSFGTGGDTQYF. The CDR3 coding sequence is TGTGCCAGCAGCTTTGGGACAGGGGGAGATACGCAGTATTTT.

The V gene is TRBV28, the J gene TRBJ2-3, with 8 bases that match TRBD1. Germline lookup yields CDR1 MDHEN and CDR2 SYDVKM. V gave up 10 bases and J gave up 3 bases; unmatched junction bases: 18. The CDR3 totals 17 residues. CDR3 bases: TGTGCCACGAGACAGGGGTTAGGAGTAGCGGAAACAGATACGCAGTATTTT. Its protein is CATRQGLGVAETDTQYF.

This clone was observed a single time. In DNA, the CDR3 is TGCGCCAGCAGCCAACTACAGAGTGAGCCTGAAAAACTGTTTTTT. Amino acids: CASSQLQSEPEKLFF. The V call is TRBV4-1, the J call TRBJ1-4; no reliable D call. V was trimmed by 2 bases and J by 7 bases, leaving 14 bases between them. There are 15 residues in the CDR3. Germline V gene data show CDR1 as MGHRA and CDR2 as YSYEKL.

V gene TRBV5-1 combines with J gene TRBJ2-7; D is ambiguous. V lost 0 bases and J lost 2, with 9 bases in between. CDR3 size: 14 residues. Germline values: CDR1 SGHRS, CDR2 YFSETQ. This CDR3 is CASSLDASAYEQYF. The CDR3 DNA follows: TGCGCCAGCAGCTTGGACGCCAGCGCCTACGAGCAGTACTTC.

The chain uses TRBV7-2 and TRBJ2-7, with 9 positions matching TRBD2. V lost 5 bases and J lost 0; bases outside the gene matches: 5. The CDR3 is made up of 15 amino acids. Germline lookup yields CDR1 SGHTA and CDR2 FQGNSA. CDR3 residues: CASSTTSGPSYEQYF. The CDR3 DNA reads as TGTGCCAGCAGCACCACTAGCGGGCCCTCCTACGAGCAGTACTTC.

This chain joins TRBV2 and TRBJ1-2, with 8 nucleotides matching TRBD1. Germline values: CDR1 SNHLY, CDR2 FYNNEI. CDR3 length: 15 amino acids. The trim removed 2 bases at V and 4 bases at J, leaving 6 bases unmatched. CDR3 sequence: CASSEIRTGTYGYTF. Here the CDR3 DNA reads TGTGCCAGCAGTGAAATTAGGACAGGGACCTATGGCTACACCTTC.

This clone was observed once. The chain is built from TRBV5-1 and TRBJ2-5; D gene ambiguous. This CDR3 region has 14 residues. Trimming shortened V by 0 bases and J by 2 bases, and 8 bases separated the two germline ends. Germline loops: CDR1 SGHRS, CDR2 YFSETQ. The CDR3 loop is CASSLVQRQETQYF. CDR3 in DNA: TGCGCCAGCAGCTTGGTGCAGCGTCAAGAGACCCAGTACTTC.

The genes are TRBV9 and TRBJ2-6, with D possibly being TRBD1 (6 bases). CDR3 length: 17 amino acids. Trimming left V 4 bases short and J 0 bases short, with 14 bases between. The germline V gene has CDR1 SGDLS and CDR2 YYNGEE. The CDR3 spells CASSFGQIPSGANVLTF. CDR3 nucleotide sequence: TGTGCCAGCAGCTTTGGACAGATCCCCTCTGGGGCCAACGTCCTGACTTTC.

The CDR3 DNA is TGTGCCATCAGTGAAGCAGGGAACACCGGGGAGCTGTTTTTT. It specifies CAISEAGNTGELFF. The chain couples TRBV10-3 to TRBJ2-2; D is uncertain. Germline V gene sequence: CDR1 ENHRY, CDR2 SYGVKD. V was shortened by 3 bases and J by 1 base, with 6 bases between the two germline ends. This CDR3 is 14 amino acids long.

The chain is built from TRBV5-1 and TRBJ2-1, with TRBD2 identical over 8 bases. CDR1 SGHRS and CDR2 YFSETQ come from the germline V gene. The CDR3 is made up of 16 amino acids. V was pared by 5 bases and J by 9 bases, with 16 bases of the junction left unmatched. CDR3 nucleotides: TGCGCCAGCAGTTCCCTCCAGGGGAGCCGGGAGGGTGAGCAGTTCTTC. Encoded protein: CASSSLQGSREGEQFF.

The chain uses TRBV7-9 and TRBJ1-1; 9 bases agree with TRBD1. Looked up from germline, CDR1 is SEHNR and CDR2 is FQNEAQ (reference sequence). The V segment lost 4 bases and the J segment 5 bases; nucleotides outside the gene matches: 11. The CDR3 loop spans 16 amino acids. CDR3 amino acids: CASSSPGQGPGTEAFF. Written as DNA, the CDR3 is TGTGCCAGCAGCTCCCCCGGACAGGGGCCGGGGACTGAAGCTTTCTTT.

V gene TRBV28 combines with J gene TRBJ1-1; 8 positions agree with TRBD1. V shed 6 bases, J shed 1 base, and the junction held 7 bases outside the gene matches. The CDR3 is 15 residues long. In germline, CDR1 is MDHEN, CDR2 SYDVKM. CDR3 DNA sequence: TGTGCCAGCAGCCGGCGAGGACAGGGGAACACTGAAGCTTTCTTT. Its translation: CASSRRGQGNTEAFF.

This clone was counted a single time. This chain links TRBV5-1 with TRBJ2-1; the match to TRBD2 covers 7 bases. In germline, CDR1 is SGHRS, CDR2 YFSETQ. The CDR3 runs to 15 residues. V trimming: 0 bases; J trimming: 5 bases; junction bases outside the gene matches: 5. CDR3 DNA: TGCGCCAGCAGCTTGGTTGGCGGGAGTAACAATGAGCAGTTCTTC. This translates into CASSLVGGSNNEQFF.

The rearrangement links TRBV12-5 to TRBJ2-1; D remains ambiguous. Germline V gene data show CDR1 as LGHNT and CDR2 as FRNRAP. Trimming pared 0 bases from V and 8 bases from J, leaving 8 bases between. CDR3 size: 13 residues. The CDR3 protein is CASGLVSRDEQFF. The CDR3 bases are TGTGCTAGTGGTTTGGTGAGTCGAGATGAGCAGTTCTTC.

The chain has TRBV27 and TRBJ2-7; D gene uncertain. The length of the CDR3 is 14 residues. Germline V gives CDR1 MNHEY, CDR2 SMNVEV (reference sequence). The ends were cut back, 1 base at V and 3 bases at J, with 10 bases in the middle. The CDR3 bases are TGTGCCAGCAGTTTATGGTCAGATCACTACGAGCAGTACTTC. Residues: CASSLWSDHYEQYF.